The 5 T cell receptor beta chains reported below all come from one sample, sequenced in a study of T cells after yellow fever vaccination. TCRdb used MiXCR to reprocess the 5' RACE reads, holding one entry per CDR3 protein. The sample gives 310,000 or so distinct CDR3 sequences, roughly 6.8% of which show up once; 18% is in the top ten. Specimen: PBMCs, collected more than 40 days after the first yellow fever vaccination. Receptors were obtained from a man aged 18 to 29 who received the YFV17D yellow fever vaccine.

V usage is TRBV7-9 and J usage is TRBJ2-5, with a weak D call TRBD2 (6 bases). V dropped 1 base and J dropped 4 bases, with 10 bases sitting between them. CDR1 SEHNR and CDR2 FQNEAQ come from the germline V gene (reference sequence). This CDR3 spans 14 amino acids. CDR3 DNA sequence: TGTGCCAGCAGCTTAGATTCTAGCGCAGAGACCCAGTACTTC. Its protein is CASSLDSSAETQYF.

This clonotype was seen at least ten times. V is TRBV7-9 and J is TRBJ2-5, with D uncertain. V was clipped by 3 bases and J by 5 bases, with 10 bases between them. CDR3 length equals 13 residues. The germline V gene encodes CDR1 SEHNR and CDR2 FQNEAQ (reference sequence). In nucleotides, the CDR3 is TGTGCCAGCAGCTTCCGCGGTCGCGAGACCCAGTACTTC. It encodes CASSFRGRETQYF.

This clonotype occurred a few times. Written as DNA, the CDR3 is TGTGCCAGCAGCTTACCCCAGGCTAACACTGAAGCTTTCTTT. It translates to CASSLPQANTEAFF. The chain links TRBV7-9 to TRBJ1-1, with D unclear. The germline V gene encodes CDR1 SEHNR and CDR2 FQNEAQ (reference sequence). Trimming removed 2 bases at V and 2 bases at J, with 9 bases between. The length of the CDR3 is 14 residues.

There are a few counts of this clonotype. The chain uses TRBV5-1 and TRBJ2-5, with 10 positions matching TRBD1. The CDR3 sequence is 14 residues long. CDR1 SGHRS and CDR2 YFSETQ come from the germline V gene. Germline trimming cut 5 bases from V and 5 bases from J; bases unmatched to any gene: 6. CDR3 in amino acids: CASRPGTGDETQYF. As DNA, the CDR3 is TGCGCCAGCAGACCCGGGACAGGGGATGAGACCCAGTACTTC.

The gene calls are TRBV6-2 or TRBV6-3 and TRBJ1-6; no firm D call. Deletions cut 4 bases from V and 9 bases from J, with 7 bases between. CDR1 is MNHEY, CDR2 SVGEGT, per germline. CDR3 length equals 12 residues. The CDR3 DNA sequence: TGTGCCAGCAGTTTGTGGATTTCACCCCTCCACTTT. Protein sequence: CASSLWISPLHF.